A selection of T cell receptor beta chains follows, all from one sample in a study of Ad26.COV2.S vaccination and SARS-CoV-2 variants. The protocol was immunoSEQ multiplex PCR, while the TCRdb copy is restricted to in-frame clones and leaves out a portion. The sample has approximately 280,000 clones; around 87% are singletons. Source: peripheral blood, taken in a trial of Ad26.COV2.S vaccine versus placebo. The origin of the receptors is a person between 18 and 65 years old who received the Ad26.COV2.S COVID-19 vaccine or a placebo. CDR3s leave out the opening cysteine and the closing phenylalanine or tryptophan. A D gene is named only where the DNA matches it firmly.

j_call v_call d_call cdr3_aa
TRBJ1-5 TRBV2 TRBD1 ASNRQGGNQPQH
TRBJ1-2 TRBV3-1/TRBV3-2 - ASSQEYGYT
TRBJ1-5 TRBV3-1/TRBV3-2 - ASSSNYGYQPQH
TRBJ1-1 TRBV21-1 - ASSKGVNTEAF
TRBJ2-3 TRBV29-1 - SVEEIAQY
TRBJ2-5 TRBV5-5 - ASSVAGLETQY
TRBJ1-4 TRBV2 - ASSAAGGPNEKLF
TRBJ2-4 TRBV6-1 - ASSERVGVYIQY
TRBJ2-7 TRBV5-1 - ASSLAALALSYEQY
TRBJ1-6 TRBV21-1 - ASSKFGGKENSPLH
TRBJ2-7 TRBV27 - ASRVVGSRVSEQY
TRBJ1-2 TRBV19 - ASSMEGATLYGYT
TRBJ2-1 TRBV5-1 TRBD2 ASSPRTSGSYNEQF
TRBJ2-7 TRBV7-2 TRBD1 ASSLTGYSYEQY
TRBJ1-5 TRBV7-6 TRBD1 ASSRGTGSNQPQH
TRBJ1-6 TRBV6-5 TRBD1 ASSSGRDRDSPLH
TRBJ1-1 TRBV18 - ASSPPAGDRTEAF